The 24 T cell receptor beta chains given below trace back to one sample, sequenced in a study of cytomegalovirus exposure and HLA in healthy donors. This PCR relied on a set of 60 Vbeta primers and 13 Jbeta primers. Method: immunoSEQ multiplex PCR; TCRdb's copy keeps in-frame clones and lacks some. The profile shows some 51,000 clones, about three quarters of them singletons. The sample consisted of PBMCs. The receptors derive from a female donor in good health and CMV-seronegative.

This clone was picked up one time. This chain connects TRBV29-1 to TRBJ2-5, with TRBD1 identical over 7 bases. The germline V gene encodes CDR1 SQVTM and CDR2 ANQGSEA. There are 15 residues in the CDR3. After removal of 1 base from V and 7 bases from J, the junction contained 12 bases not matched to a gene. The DNA for the CDR3 is TGCAGCGTTGAAGGCGGACAGGACCTCGAAGGGACCCAGTACTTC. Protein product: CSVEGGQDLEGTQYF.

V gene TRBV2 combines with J gene TRBJ1-1; D call uncertain. The germline V gene encodes CDR1 SNHLY and CDR2 FYNNEI. Trimming shortened V by 4 bases and J by 8 bases, and 11 bases separated the two germline ends. The CDR3 totals 12 residues. The CDR3 is CASSATLAEAFF. CDR3 DNA: TGTGCCAGCAGTGCGACACTTGCGGAAGCTTTCTTT.

The rearrangement uses TRBV14 and TRBJ2-5; possible D gene TRBD1, 6 bases. Germline loops: CDR1 SGHDN, CDR2 FVKESK. Trimming removed 3 bases at V and 6 bases at J, with 17 bases between. The CDR3 runs 15 residues. CDR3 nucleotides: TGTGCCAGCAGCCATTCCCCGGGACACTTCCAGACCCAGTACTTC. As protein: CASSHSPGHFQTQYF.

The rearrangement joins TRBV4-1 to TRBJ2-5; 9 positions match TRBD2. TRBJ2-7 matches the DNA end more closely, so the J call is doubtful. From germline, CDR1 is MGHRA and CDR2 YSYEKL. There are 17 residues in the CDR3. In DNA, the CDR3 is TGCGCCAGCAGCCAAGATAAGGTAGCGGGGGATTCCTACGAGCAGTACTTC. It encodes CASSQDKVAGDSYEQYF.

V gene TRBV7-2 combines with J gene TRBJ2-7; 8 positions agree with TRBD1. V shed 1 base, J shed 0 bases, and the junction held 5 bases outside the gene matches. In germline, CDR1 is SGHTA, CDR2 FQGNSA. CDR3 length equals 16 residues. The CDR3: CASSLVGGQDSYEQYF. The CDR3 DNA follows: TGTGCCAGCAGCTTAGTTGGGGGACAGGACTCCTACGAGCAGTACTTC.

The rearrangement joins TRBV30 to TRBJ1-3, with D unresolved. The germline V gene has CDR1 GTSNPN and CDR2 SVGIG (reference sequence). The CDR3 totals 14 residues. Deletions cut 2 bases from V and 3 bases from J, with 11 bases between. CDR3 DNA: TGTGCCTGGAGTCCCTCGGTCCTTGGAAACACCATATATTTT. It specifies CAWSPSVLGNTIYF. The whole variable domain, remainder taken from reference TRBV30 and TRBJ1-3, is SQTIHQWPATLVQPVGSPLSLECTVEGTSNPNLYWYRQAAGRGLQLLFYSVGIGQISSEVPQNLSASRPQDRQFILSSKKLLLSDSGFYLCAWSPSVLGNTIYFGEGSWLTVV.

The chain carries TRBV28 and TRBJ2-7, with D possibly TRBD1 on 5 matching bases. Looked up from germline, CDR1 is MDHEN and CDR2 is SYDVKM. Deletions cut 4 bases from V and 9 bases from J, with 13 bases between. The length of the CDR3 is 12 residues. The CDR3 DNA reads TGTGCCAGCAGTTCCTCAGGGTTGGGGCAGTACTTC. It codes for CASSSSGLGQYF.

V is TRBV10-1 and J is TRBJ2-2; D is perhaps TRBD1 (6 bases). V was pared by 7 bases and J by 1 base, with 16 bases between. CDR3 size: 16 residues. Germline assignment: CDR1 WNHNN and CDR2 SYGVQD (reference sequence). For the CDR3, the DNA is TGCGCCAGCACCATAAACCGGGACAAGAACACCGGGGAGCTGTTTTTT. The encoded protein is CASTINRDKNTGELFF.

The rearrangement links TRBV6-1 to TRBJ1-1, with a possible D match to TRBD1 (5 bases). CDR1 and CDR2 from the germline V gene are MNHNS and SASEGT. V shed 6 bases and J shed 0 bases, with 8 bases lying between them. This CDR3 is built from 13 residues. The CDR3 sequence is CASSREMNTEAFF. The CDR3, as DNA: TGTGCCAGCAGCAGGGAAATGAACACTGAAGCTTTCTTT.

The chain is built from TRBV20-1 and TRBJ1-2; 7 nucleotides match TRBD1. The ends lost 8 bases at V and 4 bases at J; junction bases unmatched: 1. This CDR3 is built from 10 residues. Germline loops: CDR1 DFQATT, CDR2 SNEGSKA (reference sequence). In DNA form, the CDR3 reads TGCAGTCGGGACAGCTATGGCTACACCTTC. This gives the protein CSRDSYGYTF.

The V and J genes are TRBV19 and TRBJ1-1; 9 bases match TRBD1. J lost 6 bases, V lost 7 bases, and 3 bases had no gene match. The CDR3 has 12 amino acids. Germline CDR1 and CDR2: LNHDA and SQIVND (reference sequence). The CDR3 nucleotides are TGTGCCAGTAAGGACAGGGGCTCTGAAGCTTTCTTT. This codes for CASKDRGSEAFF.

The chain uses TRBV9 and TRBJ1-3; possibly TRBD1 for D (5 bases). The germline gives CDR1 SGDLS, CDR2 YYNGEE. The CDR3 sequence is 14 residues long. V lost 0 bases to trimming and J lost 12 bases, with 16 bases between them. CDR3 DNA sequence: TGTGCCAGCAGCGTAGGGGGGTATTCGGAGGGCATATATTTT. Translation: CASSVGGYSEGIYF.

The J gene is TRBJ2-7, the V gene TRBV5-6; 9 bases line up with TRBD1. V gave up 4 bases and J gave up 0 bases; unmatched junction bases: 5. Germline CDR1 is SGHDT and CDR2 is YYEEEE. The CDR3 covers 15 residues. The CDR3 protein is CASSVGQGGSYEQYF. For the CDR3, the DNA is TGTGCCAGCAGCGTGGGACAGGGAGGCTCCTACGAGCAGTACTTC.

This clone has only a few counts. The chain links TRBV18 to TRBJ1-5; D might be TRBD1 (6 bases). Germline lookup yields CDR1 KGHSH and CDR2 LQKENI. V was shortened by 5 bases and J by 1 base, with 15 bases between the two germline ends. There are 16 residues in the CDR3. DNA of the CDR3: TGTGCCAGCTCAGACCGTGGGGGGGCAAGCAATCAGCCCCAGCATTTT. This translates into CASSDRGGASNQPQHF.

V and J are TRBV5-1 and TRBJ1-6; D is possibly TRBD1 (6 bases). V was clipped by 0 bases and J by 6 bases, with 10 bases between them. CDR1 and CDR2 (germline): SGHRS, YFSETQ. This CDR3 comprises 15 residues. CDR3 in DNA: TGCGCCAGCAGCTTGGCGGGGGGCGGTAATTCACCCCTCCACTTT. This sequence encodes CASSLAGGGNSPLHF.

This chain connects TRBV7-3 to TRBJ2-1, with TRBD2 matching 9 bases. CDR1 is SGHTA, CDR2 FQGTGA, per germline. The junction had 12 bases not matched to a gene; V was cut back by 2 bases and J by 10 bases. This CDR3 is built from 16 residues. CDR3 amino acids: CASSLLGTSSLREQFF. CDR3 nucleotides: TGTGCCAGCAGCTTATTAGGGACTAGCTCTCTTCGGGAGCAGTTCTTC.

The gene calls are TRBV28 and TRBJ2-2, with TRBD1 as a possible D gene (5 bases). CDR3 size: 13 residues. The V end lost 2 bases, the J end lost 5 bases, and 6 bases lay between the germline ends. Per the germline V gene, CDR1 is MDHEN and CDR2 is SYDVKM. The CDR3 nucleotides read TGTGCCAGCAGTTTAGGGGCTACCGGGGAGCTGTTTTTT. This sequence encodes CASSLGATGELFF.

The rearrangement uses TRBV4-2 and TRBJ2-1; D is possibly TRBD2 (5 bases). Trimming pared 1 base from V and 7 bases from J, leaving 14 bases between. Germline CDR1 LGHNA, CDR2 YNFKEQ. The CDR3 runs to 15 residues. The CDR3 DNA follows: TGTGCCAGCAGCCAAGGATGGGTTAGCGCGAATGAGCAGTTCTTC. Residues: CASSQGWVSANEQFF.

The J gene is TRBJ1-1, the V gene TRBV5-5; TRBD1 aligns across 10 bases. Germline lookup yields CDR1 SGHKS and CDR2 YYEKEE (reference sequence). The trim removed 2 bases at V and 2 bases at J, leaving 6 bases unmatched. The CDR3 runs to 16 residues. For the CDR3, the DNA is TGTGCCAGCAGCTTCCGGGACAGGGGACCTAACACTGAAGCTTTCTTT. It encodes CASSFRDRGPNTEAFF.

This clone is medium-sized within its sample. This chain uses TRBV2 with TRBJ1-5; D not resolved. The germline V gene encodes CDR1 SNHLY and CDR2 FYNNEI. The CDR3 is 15 amino acids. Trimming left V 0 bases short and J 5 bases short, with 11 bases between. In DNA, the CDR3 is TGTGCCAGCAGTGAAGCGAGTGAGGCATATCAGCCCCAGCATTTT. Protein product: CASSEASEAYQPQHF.

The chain is built from TRBV19 and TRBJ2-7, with 7 positions matching TRBD1. V dropped 3 bases and J dropped 1; count of bases not matched to a gene: 3. The CDR3 is 14 residues long. Germline V gene lookup returns CDR1 LNHDA and CDR2 SQIVND (reference sequence). The DNA of the CDR3 is TGTGCCAGTAGTATGGACAGGTATTCCTACGAGCAGTACTTC. The encoded protein is CASSMDRYSYEQYF.

The chain is built from TRBV6-1 and TRBJ2-1; perhaps TRBD1 as D (5 bases). Trimming stripped 0 bases from V and 4 bases from J, with 13 bases between. Germline CDR1 reads MNHNS; CDR2 reads SASEGT. The CDR3 totals 16 residues. This CDR3 reads CASSEALQGIYNEQFF. The CDR3 coding sequence is TGTGCCAGCAGTGAAGCGCTTCAGGGAATATACAATGAGCAGTTCTTC.

This rearrangement joins TRBV7-3 to TRBJ2-5; 7 bases match TRBD1. CDR1 is SGHTA and CDR2 is FQGTGA in the germline V gene. Trimming at V came to 2 bases and at J to 3 bases, leaving 0 bases not matched to a gene. This CDR3 has 13 residues. The CDR3 bases are TGTGCCAGCAGCTTAGGGACAGAAGAGACCCAGTACTTC. It codes for CASSLGTEETQYF.

The rearrangement joins TRBV9 to TRBJ2-7; tentative D call: TRBD1 (6 bases). V gave up 4 bases and J gave up 5 bases, with 22 bases separating them. Per germline, CDR1 SGDLS and CDR2 YYNGEE. The CDR3 covers 16 residues. This CDR3 is CASSSRPTPRGDEQYF. The DNA of the CDR3 is TGTGCCAGCAGCTCCCGACCAACTCCCAGGGGCGACGAGCAGTACTTC. Together with reference TRBV9 and TRBJ2-7, the CDR3 gives the full variable domain: DSGVTQTPKHLITATGQRVTLRCSPRSGDLSVYWYQQSLDQGLQFLIQYYNGEERAKGNILERFSAQQFPDLHSELNLSSLELGDSALYFCASSSRPTPRGDEQYFGPGTRLTVT.